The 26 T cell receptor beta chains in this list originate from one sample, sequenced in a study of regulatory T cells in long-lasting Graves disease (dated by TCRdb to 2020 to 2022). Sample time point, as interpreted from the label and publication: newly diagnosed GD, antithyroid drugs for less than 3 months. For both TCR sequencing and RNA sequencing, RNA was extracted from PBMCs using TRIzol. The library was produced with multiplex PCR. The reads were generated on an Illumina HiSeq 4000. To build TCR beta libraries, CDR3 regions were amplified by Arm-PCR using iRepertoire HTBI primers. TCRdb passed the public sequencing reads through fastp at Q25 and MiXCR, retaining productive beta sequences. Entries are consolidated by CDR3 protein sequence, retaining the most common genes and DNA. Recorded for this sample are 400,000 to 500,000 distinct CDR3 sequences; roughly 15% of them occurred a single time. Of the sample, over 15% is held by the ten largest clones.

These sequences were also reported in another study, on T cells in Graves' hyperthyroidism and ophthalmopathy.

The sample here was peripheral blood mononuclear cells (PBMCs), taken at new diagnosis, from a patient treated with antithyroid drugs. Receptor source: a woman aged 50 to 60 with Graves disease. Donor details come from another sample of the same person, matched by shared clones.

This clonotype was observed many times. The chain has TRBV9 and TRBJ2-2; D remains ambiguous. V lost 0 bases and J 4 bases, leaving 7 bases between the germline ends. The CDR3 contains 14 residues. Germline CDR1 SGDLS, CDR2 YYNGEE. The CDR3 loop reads CASSVEHSTGELFF. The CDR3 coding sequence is TGTGCCAGCAGCGTAGAACATAGCACCGGGGAGCTGTTTTTT.

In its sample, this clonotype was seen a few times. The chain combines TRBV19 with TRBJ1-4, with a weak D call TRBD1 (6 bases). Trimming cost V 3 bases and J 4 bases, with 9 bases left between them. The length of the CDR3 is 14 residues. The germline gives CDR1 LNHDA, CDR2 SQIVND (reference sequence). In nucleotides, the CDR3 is TGTGCCAGTAGTATCCGACAGGTTAATGAAAAACTGTTTTTT. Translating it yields CASSIRQVNEKLFF.

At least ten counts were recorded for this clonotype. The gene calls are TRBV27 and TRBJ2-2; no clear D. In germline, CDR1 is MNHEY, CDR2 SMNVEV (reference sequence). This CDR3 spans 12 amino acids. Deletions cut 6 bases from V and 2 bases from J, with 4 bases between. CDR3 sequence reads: CASSFNTGELFF. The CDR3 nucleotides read TGTGCCAGCAGCTTCAACACCGGGGAGCTGTTTTTT.

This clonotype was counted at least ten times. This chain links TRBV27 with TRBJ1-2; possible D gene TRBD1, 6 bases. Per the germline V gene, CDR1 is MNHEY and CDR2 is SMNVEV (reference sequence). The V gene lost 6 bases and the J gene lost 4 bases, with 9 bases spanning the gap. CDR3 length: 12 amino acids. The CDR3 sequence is CASRTGLYGYTF. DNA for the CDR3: TGTGCCAGCAGGACAGGCCTCTATGGCTACACCTTC.

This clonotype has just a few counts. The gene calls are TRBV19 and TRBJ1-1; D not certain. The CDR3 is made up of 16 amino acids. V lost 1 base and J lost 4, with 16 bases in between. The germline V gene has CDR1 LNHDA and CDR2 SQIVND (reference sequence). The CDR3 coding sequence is TGTGCCAGTAGTATAGTGGTTTTGGCCACCTCCACTGAAGCTTTCTTT. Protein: CASSIVVLATSTEAFF.

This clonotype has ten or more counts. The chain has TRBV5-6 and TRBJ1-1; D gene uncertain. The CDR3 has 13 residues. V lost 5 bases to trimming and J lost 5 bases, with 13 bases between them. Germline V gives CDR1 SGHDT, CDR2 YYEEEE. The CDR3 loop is CASRIWSGTEAFF. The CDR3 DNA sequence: TGTGCCAGCAGGATCTGGTCGGGAACTGAAGCTTTCTTT.

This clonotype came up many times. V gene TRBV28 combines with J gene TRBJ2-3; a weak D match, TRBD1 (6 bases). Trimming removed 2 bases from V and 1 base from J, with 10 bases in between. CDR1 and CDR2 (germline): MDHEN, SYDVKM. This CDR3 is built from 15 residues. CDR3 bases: TGTGCCAGCAGTTTAAAGCCAGGGGGCACAGATACGCAGTATTTT. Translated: CASSLKPGGTDTQYF.

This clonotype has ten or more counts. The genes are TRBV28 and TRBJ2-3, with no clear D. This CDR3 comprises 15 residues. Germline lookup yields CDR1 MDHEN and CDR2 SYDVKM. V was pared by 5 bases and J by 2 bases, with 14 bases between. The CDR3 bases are TGTGCCAGCAGTATACCAAAAACAAACACAGATACGCAGTATTTT. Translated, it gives CASSIPKTNTDTQYF.

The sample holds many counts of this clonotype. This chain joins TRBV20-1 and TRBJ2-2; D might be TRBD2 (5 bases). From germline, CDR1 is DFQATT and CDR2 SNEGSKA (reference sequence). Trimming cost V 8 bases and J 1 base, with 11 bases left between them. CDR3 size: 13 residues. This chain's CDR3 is CSKEAVNTGELFF. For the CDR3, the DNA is TGCAGTAAAGAAGCGGTGAACACCGGGGAGCTGTTTTTT.

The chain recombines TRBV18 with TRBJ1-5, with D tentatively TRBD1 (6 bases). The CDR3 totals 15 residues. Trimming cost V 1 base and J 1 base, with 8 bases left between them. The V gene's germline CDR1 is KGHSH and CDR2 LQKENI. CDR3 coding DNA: TGTGCCAGCTCACCACAACAGGGCAGCAATCAGCCCCAGCATTTT. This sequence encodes CASSPQQGSNQPQHF.

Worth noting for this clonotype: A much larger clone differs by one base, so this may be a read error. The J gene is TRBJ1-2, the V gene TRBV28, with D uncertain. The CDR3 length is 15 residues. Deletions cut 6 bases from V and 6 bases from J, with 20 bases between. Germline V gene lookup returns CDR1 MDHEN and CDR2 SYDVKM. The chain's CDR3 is CASRATANPPHGYTF. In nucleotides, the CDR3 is TGTGCCAGCAGGGCCACAGCGAACCCTCCCCATGGCTACACCTTC.

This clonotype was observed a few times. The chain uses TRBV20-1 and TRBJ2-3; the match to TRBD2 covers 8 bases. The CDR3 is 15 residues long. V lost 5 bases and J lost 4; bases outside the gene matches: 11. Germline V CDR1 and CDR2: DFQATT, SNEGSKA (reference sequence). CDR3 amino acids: CSAGGGSGRADTQYF. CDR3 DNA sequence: TGCAGTGCTGGGGGGGGGAGCGGGAGAGCAGATACGCAGTATTTT.

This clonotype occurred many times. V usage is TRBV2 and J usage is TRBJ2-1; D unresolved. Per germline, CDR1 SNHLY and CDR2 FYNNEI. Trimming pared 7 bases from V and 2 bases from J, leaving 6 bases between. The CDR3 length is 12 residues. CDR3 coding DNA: TGTGCCAGCACCAGGACCTACAATGAGCAGTTCTTC. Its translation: CASTRTYNEQFF.

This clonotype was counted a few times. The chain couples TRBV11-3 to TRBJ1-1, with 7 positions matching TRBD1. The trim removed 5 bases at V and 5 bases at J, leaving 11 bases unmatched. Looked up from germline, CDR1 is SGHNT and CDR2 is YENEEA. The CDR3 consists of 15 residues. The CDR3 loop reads CASSATGRPSTEAFF. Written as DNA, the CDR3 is TGTGCCAGCAGCGCGACAGGGCGGCCGAGTACTGAAGCTTTCTTT.

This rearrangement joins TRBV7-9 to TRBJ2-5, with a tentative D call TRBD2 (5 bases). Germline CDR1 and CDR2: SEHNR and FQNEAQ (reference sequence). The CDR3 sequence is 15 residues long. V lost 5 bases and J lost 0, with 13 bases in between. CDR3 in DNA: TGTGCCAGCAGCGGGGAAGACGGGAACCAAGAGACCCAGTACTTC. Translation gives CASSGEDGNQETQYF.

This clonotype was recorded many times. CDR3 sequence (DNA): TGTGCCAGTAGTAATCCCCGGGGTCAGGGGAACAATCAGCCCCAGCATTTT. The encoded protein is CASSNPRGQGNNQPQHF. V gene TRBV19 combines with J gene TRBJ1-5; tentatively, D is TRBD1 (6 bases). Germline-derived CDR1 and CDR2 are LNHDA and SQIVND (reference sequence). This CDR3 is built from 17 residues. V lost 4 bases and J 3 bases, leaving 19 bases between the germline ends. Supplemented by reference TRBV19 and TRBJ1-5, the full variable domain reads DGGITQSPKYLFRKEGQNVTLSCEQNLNHDAMYWYRQDPGQGLRLIYYSQIVNDFQKGDIAEGYSVSREKKESFPLTVTSAQKNPTAFYLCASSNPRGQGNNQPQHFGDGTRLSIL.

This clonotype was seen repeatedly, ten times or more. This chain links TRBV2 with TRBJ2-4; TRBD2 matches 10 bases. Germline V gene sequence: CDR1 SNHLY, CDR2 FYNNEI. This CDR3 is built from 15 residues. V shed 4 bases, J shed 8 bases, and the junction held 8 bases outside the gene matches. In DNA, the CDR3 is TGTGCCAGCAGTGGAGCGGGAGGGCCCGGAGACATTCAGTACTTC. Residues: CASSGAGGPGDIQYF.

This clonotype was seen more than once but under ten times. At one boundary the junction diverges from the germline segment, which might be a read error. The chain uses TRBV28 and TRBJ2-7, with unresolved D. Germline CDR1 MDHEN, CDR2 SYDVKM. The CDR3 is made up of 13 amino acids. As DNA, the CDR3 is TGTGTCAGCAGTCCCCACACCTCCTACGAGCAGTACTTC. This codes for CVSSPHTSYEQYF.

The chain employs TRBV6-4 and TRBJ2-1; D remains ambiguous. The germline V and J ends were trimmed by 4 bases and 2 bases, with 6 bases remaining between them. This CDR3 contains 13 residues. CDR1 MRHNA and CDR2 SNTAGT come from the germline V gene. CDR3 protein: CASSVLPYNEQFF. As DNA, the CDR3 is TGTGCCAGCAGTGTGCTGCCCTACAATGAGCAGTTCTTC.

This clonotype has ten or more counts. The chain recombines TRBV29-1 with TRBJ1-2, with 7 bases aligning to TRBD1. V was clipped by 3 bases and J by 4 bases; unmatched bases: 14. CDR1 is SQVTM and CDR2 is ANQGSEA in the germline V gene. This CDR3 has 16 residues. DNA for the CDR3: TGCAGCGTTGAGGTAGCGACAGGGAAAGGGACCTATGGCTACACCTTC. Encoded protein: CSVEVATGKGTYGYTF. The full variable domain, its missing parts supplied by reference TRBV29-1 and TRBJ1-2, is SAVISQKPSRDICQRGTSLTIQCQVDSQVTMMFWYRQQPGQSLTLIATANQGSEATYESGFVIDKFPISRPNLTFSTLTVSNMSPEDSSIYLCSVEVATGKGTYGYTFGSGTRLTVV.

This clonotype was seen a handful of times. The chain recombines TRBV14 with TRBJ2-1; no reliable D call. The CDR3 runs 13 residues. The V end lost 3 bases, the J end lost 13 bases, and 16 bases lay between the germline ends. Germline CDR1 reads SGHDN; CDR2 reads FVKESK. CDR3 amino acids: CASSQADFQRQFF. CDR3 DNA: TGTGCCAGCAGCCAGGCCGACTTTCAACGACAGTTCTTC.

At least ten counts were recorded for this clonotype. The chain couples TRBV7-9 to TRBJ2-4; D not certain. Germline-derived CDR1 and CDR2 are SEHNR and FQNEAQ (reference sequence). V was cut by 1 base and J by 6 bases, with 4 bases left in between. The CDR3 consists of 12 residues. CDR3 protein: CASSLGVNIQYF. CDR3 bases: TGTGCCAGCAGCTTAGGGGTAAACATTCAGTACTTC.

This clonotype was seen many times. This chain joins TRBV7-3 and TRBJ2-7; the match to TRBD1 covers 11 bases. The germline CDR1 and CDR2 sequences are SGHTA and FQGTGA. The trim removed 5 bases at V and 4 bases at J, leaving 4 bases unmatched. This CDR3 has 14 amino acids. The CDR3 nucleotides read TGTGCCAGCAGCCCGGACAGGGGGCCGTACGAGCAGTACTTC. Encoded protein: CASSPDRGPYEQYF.

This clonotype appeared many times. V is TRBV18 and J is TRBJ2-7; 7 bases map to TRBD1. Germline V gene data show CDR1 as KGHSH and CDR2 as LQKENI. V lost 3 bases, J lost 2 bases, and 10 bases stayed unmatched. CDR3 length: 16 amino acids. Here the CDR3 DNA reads TGTGCCAGCTCACCGTACCGGGACAGAAAAACCTACGAGCAGTACTTC. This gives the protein CASSPYRDRKTYEQYF.

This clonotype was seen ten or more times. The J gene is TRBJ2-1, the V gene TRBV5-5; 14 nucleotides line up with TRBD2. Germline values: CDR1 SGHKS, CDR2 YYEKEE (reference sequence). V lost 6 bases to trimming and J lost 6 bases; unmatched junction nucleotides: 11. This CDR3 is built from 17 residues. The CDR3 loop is CASTSTGLAGVVNEQFF. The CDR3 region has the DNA TGTGCCAGCACCAGCACGGGACTAGCGGGAGTTGTCAATGAGCAGTTCTTC.

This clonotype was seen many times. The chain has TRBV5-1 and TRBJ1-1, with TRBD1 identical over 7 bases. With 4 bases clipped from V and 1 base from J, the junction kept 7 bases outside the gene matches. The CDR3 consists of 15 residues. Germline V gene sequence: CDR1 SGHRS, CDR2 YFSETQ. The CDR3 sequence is CASSPGQAENTEAFF. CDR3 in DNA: TGCGCCAGCAGCCCAGGACAGGCCGAGAACACTGAAGCTTTCTTT.